The rows below give T cell receptor beta chains drawn from one sample of a study of cytomegalovirus exposure and HLA in healthy donors. Using immunoSEQ multiplex PCR, the repertoire was profiled, and TCRdb retains in-frame clones only, with some absent. The sample has roughly 170,000 clones; 84% are singletons. What was sequenced was PBMCs. The receptors here all came from a man aged 18 to 35 in good health and CMV-seronegative. The CDR3 runs from the conserved cysteine through the conserved F or W. Each record gives: V gene, CDR3 protein.

TRBV11-3 | CASSLVSLRQINQPQHF
TRBV29-1 | CSVEPSHLWSAFF
TRBV19 | CASSPQGYGANVLTF
TRBV7-2 | CASSLGGGRQEAFF
TRBV2 | CASSGSRARGSNQPQHF
TRBV4-1 | CASSPQEQETQYF
TRBV28 | CASSTGTGGDEQYF
TRBV9 | CASSVGAGRGTEAFF
TRBV6-6 | CASTYGVRTEAFF
TRBV6-5 | CASSYFSGKNSPLHF
TRBV13 | CASSLGQTNTGELFF
TRBV29-1 | CSAIAWMTGEQFF